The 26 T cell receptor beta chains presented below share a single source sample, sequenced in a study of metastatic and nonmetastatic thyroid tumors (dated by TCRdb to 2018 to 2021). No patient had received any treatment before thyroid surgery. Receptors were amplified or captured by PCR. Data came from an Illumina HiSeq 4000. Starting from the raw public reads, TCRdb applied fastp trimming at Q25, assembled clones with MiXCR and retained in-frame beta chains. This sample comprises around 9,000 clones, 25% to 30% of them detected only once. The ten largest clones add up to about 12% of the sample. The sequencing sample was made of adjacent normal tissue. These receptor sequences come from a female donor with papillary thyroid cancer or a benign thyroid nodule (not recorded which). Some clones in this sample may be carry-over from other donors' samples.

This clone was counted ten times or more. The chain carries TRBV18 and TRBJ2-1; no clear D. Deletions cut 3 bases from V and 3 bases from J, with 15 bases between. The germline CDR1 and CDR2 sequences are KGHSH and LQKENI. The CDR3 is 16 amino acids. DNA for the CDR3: TGTGCCAGCTCACCTAACTACCCGTTTGACTACAATGAGCAGTTCTTC. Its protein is CASSPNYPFDYNEQFF.

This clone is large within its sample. The CDR3 nucleotides read TGTGCCTGGTCCGGGACAGGGATATGGGAGCAGTACTTC. Translating gives CAWSGTGIWEQYF. The chain recombines TRBV30 with TRBJ2-7, with TRBD1 matching 9 bases. Looked up from germline, CDR1 is GTSNPN and CDR2 is SVGIG (reference sequence). The CDR3 loop spans 13 amino acids. Unmatched junction bases numbered 9, after V lost 5 bases and J lost 7 bases.

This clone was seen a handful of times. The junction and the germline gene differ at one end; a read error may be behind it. CDR3 loop: CVSSLRRSEQYF. The CDR3 coding sequence is TGTGTCAGCAGTCTGAGACGGAGCGAGCAGTACTTC. The J gene is TRBJ2-7, the V gene TRBV12-3 or TRBV12-4; D gene ambiguous. The CDR3 loop spans 12 amino acids.

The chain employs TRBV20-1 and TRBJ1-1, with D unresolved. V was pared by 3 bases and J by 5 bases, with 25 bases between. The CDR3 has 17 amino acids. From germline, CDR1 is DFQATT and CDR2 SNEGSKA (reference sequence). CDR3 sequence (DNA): TGCAGTGCTAGGGATCTTTTCGGGCCGACCTACCAGACTGAAGCTTTCTTT. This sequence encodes CSARDLFGPTYQTEAFF.

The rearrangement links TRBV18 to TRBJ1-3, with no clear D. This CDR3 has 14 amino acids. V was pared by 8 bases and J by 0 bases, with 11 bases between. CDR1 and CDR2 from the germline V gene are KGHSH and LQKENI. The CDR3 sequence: CASAPRDSGNTIYF. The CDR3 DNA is TGTGCCAGCGCGCCTAGAGACTCTGGAAACACCATATATTTT.

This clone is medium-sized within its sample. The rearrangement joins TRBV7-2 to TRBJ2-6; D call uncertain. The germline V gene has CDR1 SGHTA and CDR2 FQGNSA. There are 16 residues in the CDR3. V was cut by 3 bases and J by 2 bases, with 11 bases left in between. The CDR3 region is CASSLNQVPGANVLTF. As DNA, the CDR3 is TGTGCCAGCAGCTTGAATCAGGTTCCTGGGGCCAACGTCCTGACTTTC.

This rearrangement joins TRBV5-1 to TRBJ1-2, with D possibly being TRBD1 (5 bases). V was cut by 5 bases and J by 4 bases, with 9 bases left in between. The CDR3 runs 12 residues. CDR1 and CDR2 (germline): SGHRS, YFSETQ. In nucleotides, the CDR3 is TGCGCCAGCAGTCAAGACAGCTATGGCTACACCTTC. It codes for CASSQDSYGYTF.

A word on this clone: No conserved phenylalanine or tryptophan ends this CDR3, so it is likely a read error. CDR3 sequence reads: CASTPGTGMVKLFV. CDR3 DNA: TGTGCCAGCACCCCGGGGACAGGGATGGTAAAACTGTTTGTT. The chain links TRBV6-2 or TRBV6-3 to TRBJ1-4; 9 bases map to TRBD1. CDR3 length equals 14 residues. The V gene's germline CDR1 is MNHEY and CDR2 SVGEGT. Trimming removed 7 bases from V and 10 bases from J; junction bases left unmatched: 10.

CDR3 nucleotides: TGTGCCAGCAGTGCGGACAGGGGGGCCTACGAGCAGTACTTC. It is translated as CASSADRGAYEQYF. The rearrangement uses TRBV25-1 and TRBJ2-7, with 10 bases identical to TRBD1. The V gene's germline CDR1 is MGHDK and CDR2 SYGVNS. The V gene end was trimmed by 4 bases and the J gene end by 2 bases; junction bases not matched to a gene: 2. The CDR3 sequence is 14 residues long.

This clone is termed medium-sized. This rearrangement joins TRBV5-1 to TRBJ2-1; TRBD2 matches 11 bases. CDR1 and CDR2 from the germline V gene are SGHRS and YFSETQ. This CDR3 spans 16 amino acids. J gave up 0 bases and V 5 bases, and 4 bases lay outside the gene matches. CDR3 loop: CASSPSGGTSYNEQFF. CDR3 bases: TGCGCCAGCAGTCCTAGCGGGGGGACCTCCTACAATGAGCAGTTCTTC.

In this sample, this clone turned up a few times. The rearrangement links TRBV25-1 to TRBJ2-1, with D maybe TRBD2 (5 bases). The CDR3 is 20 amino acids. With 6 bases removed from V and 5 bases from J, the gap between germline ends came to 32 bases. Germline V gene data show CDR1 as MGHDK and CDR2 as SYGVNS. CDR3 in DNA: TGTGCCAGCAGCGCCACAACCCATTTTAAGGCGGGTGGTGTTGACAATGAGCAGTTCTTC. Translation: CASSATTHFKAGGVDNEQFF.

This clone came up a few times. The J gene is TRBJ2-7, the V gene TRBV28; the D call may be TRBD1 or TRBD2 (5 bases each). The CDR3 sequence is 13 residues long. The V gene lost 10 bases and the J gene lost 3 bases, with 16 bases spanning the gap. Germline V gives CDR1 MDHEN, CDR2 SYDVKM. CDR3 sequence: CATFEGFGYEQYF. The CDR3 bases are TGTGCCACCTTTGAGGGGTTCGGCTACGAGCAGTACTTC.

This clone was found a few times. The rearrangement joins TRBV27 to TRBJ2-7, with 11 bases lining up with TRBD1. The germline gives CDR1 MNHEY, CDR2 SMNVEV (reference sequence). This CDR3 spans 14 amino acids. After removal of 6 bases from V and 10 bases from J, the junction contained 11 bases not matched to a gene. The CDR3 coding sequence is TGTGCCAGCAGCCTCCTTGGACAGGGGGCCGATCAGTACTTC. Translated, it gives CASSLLGQGADQYF.

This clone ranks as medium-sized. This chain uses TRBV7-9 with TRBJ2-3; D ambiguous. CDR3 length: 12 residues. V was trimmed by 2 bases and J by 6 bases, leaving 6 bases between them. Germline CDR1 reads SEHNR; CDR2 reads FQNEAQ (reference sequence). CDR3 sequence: CASSLLSDTQYF. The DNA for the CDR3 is TGTGCCAGCAGCTTACTATCCGATACGCAGTATTTT.

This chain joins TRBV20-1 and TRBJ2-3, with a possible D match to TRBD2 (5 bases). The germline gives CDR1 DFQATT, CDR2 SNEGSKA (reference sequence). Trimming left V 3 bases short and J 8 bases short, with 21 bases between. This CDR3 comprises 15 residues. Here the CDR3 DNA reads TGCAGTGCTAGCCTGGGCGGGCCGACTATGGTTACGCAGTATTTT. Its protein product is CSASLGGPTMVTQYF.

The CDR3: CASIGGWGTGARETQYF. The CDR3 region has the DNA TGTGCCAGCATCGGAGGGTGGGGGACAGGGGCCCGAGAGACCCAGTACTTC. V is TRBV9 and J is TRBJ2-5, with 10 nucleotides matching TRBD1. Germline trimming cut 6 bases from V and 4 bases from J; bases unmatched to any gene: 15. Germline V gene lookup returns CDR1 SGDLS and CDR2 YYNGEE. The CDR3 totals 17 residues.

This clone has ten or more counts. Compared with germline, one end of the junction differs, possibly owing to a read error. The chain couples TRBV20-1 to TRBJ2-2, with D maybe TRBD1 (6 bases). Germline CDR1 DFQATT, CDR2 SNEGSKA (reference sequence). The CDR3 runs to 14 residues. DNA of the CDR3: TGCAGTGCTCGAGACAGGCCGAACACCGGGGAGCTGTTTTTT. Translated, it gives CSARDRPNTGELFF.

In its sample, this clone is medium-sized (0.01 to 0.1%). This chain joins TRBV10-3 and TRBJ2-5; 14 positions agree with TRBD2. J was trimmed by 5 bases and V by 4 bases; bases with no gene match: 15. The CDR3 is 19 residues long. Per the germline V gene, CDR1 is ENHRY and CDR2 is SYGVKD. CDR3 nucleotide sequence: TGTGCCATCAGTGGATACCTAGGACGGGGACTAGCGGGAGAGGAGACCCAGTACTTC. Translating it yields CAISGYLGRGLAGEETQYF.

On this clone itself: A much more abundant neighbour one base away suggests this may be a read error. CDR3 nucleotides: TGTGCCAGCTCTATTATGACCCGCGACTCCTACAATGAGCATTTCTTC. Translating gives CASSIMTRDSYNEHFF. V is TRBV18 and J is TRBJ2-1; D remains ambiguous. Looked up from germline, CDR1 is KGHSH and CDR2 is LQKENI. This CDR3 is built from 16 residues.

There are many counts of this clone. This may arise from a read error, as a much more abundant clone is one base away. CDR3 in DNA: TGTGCCAGCATCGGGACAGATACGCAGTATTTT. It is translated as CASIGTDTQYF. This chain joins TRBV3-1 and TRBJ2-3, with D hard to call. V was shortened by 7 bases and J by 3 bases, with 5 bases between the two germline ends. The CDR3 is made up of 11 amino acids. In germline, CDR1 is LGHDT, CDR2 YNNKEL (reference sequence).

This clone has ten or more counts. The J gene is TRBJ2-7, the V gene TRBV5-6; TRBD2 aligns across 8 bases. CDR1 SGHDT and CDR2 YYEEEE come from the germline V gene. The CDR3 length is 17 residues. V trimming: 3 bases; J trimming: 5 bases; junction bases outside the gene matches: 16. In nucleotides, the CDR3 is TGTGCCAGCAGCTCCACTGTCTTCAGCGGGAGTATCGACGAGCAGTACTTC. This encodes CASSSTVFSGSIDEQYF. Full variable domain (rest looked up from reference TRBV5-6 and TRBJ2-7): DAGVTQSPTHLIKTRGQQVTLRCSPKSGHDTVSWYQQALGQGPQFIFQYYEEEERQRGNFPDRFSGHQFPNYSSELNVNALLLGDSALYLCASSSTVFSGSIDEQYFGPGTRLTVT.

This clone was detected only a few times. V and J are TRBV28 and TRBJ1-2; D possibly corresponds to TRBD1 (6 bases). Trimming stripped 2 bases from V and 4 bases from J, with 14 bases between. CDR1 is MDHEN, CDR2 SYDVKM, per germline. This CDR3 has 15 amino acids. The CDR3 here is CASSLRQDSLYGYTF. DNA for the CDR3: TGTGCCAGCAGTTTAAGGCAGGACAGCCTCTATGGCTACACCTTC.

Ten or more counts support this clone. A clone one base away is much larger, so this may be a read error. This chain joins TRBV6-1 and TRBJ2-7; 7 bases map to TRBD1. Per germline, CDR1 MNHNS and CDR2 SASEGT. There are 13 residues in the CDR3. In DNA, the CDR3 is TGTGCCGGCAGTGTTGGACAGGCCCACGAGCAGTACTTC. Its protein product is CAGSVGQAHEQYF.

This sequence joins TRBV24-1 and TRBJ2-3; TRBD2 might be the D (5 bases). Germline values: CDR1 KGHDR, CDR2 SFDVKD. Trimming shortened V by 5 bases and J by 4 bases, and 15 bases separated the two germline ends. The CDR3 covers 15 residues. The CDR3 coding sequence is TGTGCCACCAGTGCGACCCGGGGTCGTGCAGATACGCAGTATTTT. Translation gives CATSATRGRADTQYF.

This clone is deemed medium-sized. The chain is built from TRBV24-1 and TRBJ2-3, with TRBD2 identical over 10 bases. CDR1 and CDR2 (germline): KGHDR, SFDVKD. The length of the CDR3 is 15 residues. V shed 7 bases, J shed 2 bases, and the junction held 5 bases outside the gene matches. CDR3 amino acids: CATSLLAGSTDTQYF. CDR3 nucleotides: TGTGCCACCAGCCTACTAGCGGGATCCACAGATACGCAGTATTTT.

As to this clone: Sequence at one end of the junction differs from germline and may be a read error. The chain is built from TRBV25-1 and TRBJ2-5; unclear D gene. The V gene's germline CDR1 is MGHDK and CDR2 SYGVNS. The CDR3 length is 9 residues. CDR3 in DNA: TGTGCCAGCACTCTCAAGTTGGACTTC. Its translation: CASTLKLDF.